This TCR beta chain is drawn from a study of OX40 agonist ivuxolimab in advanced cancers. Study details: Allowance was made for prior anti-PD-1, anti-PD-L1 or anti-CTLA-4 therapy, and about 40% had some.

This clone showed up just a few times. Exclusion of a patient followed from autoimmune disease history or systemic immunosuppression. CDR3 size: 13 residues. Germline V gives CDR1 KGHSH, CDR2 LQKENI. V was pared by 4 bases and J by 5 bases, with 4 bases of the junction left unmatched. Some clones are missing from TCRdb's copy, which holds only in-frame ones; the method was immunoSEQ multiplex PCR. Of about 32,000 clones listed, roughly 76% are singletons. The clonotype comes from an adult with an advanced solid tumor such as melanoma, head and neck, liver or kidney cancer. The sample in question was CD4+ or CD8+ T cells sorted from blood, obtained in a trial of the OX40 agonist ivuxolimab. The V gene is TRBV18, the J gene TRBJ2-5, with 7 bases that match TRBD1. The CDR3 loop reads CASSLGQDETQYF. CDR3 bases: TGTGCCAGCTCACTCGGACAGGACGAGACCCAGTACTTC.